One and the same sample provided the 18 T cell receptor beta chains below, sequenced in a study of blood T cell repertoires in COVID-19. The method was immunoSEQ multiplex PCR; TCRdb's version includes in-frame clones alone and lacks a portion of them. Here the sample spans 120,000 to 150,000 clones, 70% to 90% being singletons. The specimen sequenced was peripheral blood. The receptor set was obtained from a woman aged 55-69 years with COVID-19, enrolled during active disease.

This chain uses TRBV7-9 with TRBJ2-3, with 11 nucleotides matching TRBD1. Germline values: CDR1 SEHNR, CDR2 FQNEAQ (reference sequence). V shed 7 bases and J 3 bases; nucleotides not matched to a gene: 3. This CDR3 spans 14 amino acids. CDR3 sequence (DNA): TGTGCCAGCACCAGGGACAGGGGGACAGATACGCAGTATTTT. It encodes CASTRDRGTDTQYF.

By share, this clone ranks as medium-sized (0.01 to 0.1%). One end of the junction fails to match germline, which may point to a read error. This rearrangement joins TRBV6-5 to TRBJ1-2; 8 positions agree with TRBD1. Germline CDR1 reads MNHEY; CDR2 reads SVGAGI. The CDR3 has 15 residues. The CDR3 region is CASSPDDRGNSGYTF. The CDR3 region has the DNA TGTGCCAGCAGTCCTGATGACAGGGGCAACTCTGGCTACACCTTC.

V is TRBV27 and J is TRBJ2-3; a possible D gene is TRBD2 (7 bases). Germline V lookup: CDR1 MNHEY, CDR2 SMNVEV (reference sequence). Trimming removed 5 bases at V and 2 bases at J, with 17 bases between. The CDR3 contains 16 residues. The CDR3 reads CASSPLLGGATDTQYF. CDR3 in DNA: TGTGCCAGCAGTCCCCTTTTGGGGGGGGCCACAGATACGCAGTATTTT.

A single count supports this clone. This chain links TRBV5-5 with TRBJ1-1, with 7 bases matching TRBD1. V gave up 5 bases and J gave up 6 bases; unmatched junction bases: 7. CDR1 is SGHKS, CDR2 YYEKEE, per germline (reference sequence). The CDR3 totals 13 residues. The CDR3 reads CASSLTGSAEAFF. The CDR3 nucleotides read TGTGCCAGCAGTTTGACAGGGAGCGCTGAAGCTTTCTTT.

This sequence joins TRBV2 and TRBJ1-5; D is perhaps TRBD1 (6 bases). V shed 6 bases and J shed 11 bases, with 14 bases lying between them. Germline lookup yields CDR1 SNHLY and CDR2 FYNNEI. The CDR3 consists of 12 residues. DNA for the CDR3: TGTGCCAGCAGCCAAGGGGGTTCAGCCCAGCATTTT. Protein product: CASSQGGSAQHF.

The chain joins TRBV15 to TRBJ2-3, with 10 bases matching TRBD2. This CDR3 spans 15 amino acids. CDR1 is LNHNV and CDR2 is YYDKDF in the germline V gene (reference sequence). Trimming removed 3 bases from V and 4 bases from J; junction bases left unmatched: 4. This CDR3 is CATSSQSGGADTQYF. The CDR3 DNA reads TGTGCCACCAGCAGTCAAAGCGGGGGGGCAGATACGCAGTATTTT.

For the CDR3, the DNA is TGCGCCAGCAGAGAGGGACAGAGCAATCAGCCCCAGCATTTT. Amino acids: CASREGQSNQPQHF. This sequence joins TRBV5-1 and TRBJ1-5, with 7 positions matching TRBD1. Germline V gene data show CDR1 as SGHRS and CDR2 as YFSETQ. Germline trimming cut 5 bases from V and 1 base from J; bases unmatched to any gene: 3. The CDR3 loop spans 14 amino acids.

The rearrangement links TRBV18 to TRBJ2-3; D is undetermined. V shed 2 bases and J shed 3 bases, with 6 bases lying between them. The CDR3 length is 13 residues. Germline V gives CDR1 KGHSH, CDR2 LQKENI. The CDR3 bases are TGTGCCAGCTCACCAGTCTTGACAGATACGCAGTATTTT. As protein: CASSPVLTDTQYF.

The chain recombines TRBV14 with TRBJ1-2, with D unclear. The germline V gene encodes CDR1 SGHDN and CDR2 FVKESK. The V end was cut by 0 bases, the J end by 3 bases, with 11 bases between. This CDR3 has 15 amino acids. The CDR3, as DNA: TGTGCCAGCAGCCAAGATTTGAACAGTTACTATGGCTACACCTTC. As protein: CASSQDLNSYYGYTF.

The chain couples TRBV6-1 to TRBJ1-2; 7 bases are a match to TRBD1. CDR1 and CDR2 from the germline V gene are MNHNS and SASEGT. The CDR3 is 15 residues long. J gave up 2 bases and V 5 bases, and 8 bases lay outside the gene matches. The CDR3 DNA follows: TGTGCCAGCAGTTCCACAGGGGTGGGGAACTATGGCTACACCTTC. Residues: CASSSTGVGNYGYTF.

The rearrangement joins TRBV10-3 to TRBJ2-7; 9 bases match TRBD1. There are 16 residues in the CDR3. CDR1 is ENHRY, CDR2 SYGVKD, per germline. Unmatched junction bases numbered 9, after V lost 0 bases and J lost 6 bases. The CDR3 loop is CAISESGQGSRGEQYF. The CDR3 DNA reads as TGTGCCATCAGTGAGTCGGGACAGGGATCCCGAGGCGAGCAGTACTTC.

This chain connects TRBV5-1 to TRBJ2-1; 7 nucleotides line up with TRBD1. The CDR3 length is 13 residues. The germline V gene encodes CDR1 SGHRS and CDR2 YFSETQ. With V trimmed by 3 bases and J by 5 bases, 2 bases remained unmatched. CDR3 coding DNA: TGCGCCAGCAGCTCCGGGACAGACAATGAGCAGTTCTTC. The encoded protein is CASSSGTDNEQFF. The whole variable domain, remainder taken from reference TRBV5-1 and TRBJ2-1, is KAGVTQTPRYLIKTRGQQVTLSCSPISGHRSVSWYQQTPGQGLQFLFEYFSETQRNKGNFPGRFSGRQFSNSRSEMNVSTLELGDSALYLCASSSGTDNEQFFGPGTRLTVL.

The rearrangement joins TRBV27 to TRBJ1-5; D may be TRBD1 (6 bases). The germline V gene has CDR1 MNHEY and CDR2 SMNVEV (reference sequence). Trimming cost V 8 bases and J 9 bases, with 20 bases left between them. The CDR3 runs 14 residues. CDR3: CASCPSDRRGPQHF. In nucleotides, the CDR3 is TGTGCCAGCTGTCCAAGTGACAGGAGAGGGCCCCAGCATTTT.

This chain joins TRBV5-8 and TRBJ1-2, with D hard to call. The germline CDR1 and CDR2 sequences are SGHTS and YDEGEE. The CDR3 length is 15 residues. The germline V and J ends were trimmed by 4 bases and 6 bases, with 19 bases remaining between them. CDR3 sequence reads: CASSLYRGGLDGYTF. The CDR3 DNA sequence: TGTGCCAGCAGCCTCTACCGGGGAGGTCTCGATGGCTACACCTTC.

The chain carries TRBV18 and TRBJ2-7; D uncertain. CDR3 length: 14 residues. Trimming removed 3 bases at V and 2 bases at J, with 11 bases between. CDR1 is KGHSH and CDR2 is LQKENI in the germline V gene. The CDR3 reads CASSPMNQAYEQYF. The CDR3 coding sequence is TGTGCCAGCTCACCCATGAACCAGGCCTACGAGCAGTACTTC.

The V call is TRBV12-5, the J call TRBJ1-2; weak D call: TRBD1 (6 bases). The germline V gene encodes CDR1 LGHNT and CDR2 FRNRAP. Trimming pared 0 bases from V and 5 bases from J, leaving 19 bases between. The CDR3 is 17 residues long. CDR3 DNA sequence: TGTGCTAGTGGTTTGGTACCGGAAGCTTCGGACAGTTATGGCTACACCTTC. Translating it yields CASGLVPEASDSYGYTF.

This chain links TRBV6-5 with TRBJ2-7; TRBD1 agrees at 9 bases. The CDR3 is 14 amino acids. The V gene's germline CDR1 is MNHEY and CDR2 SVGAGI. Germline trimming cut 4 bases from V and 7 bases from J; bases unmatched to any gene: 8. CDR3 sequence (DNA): TGTGCCAGCAGTTCTACAGGGGGCCTCGAGGAGCAGTACTTC. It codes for CASSSTGGLEEQYF.

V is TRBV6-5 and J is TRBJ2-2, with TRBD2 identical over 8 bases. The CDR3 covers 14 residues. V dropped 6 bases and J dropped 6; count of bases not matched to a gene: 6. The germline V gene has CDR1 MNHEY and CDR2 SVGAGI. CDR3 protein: CASSRGGYPGELFF. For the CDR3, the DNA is TGTGCCAGCAGCCGGGGGGGCTACCCCGGGGAGCTGTTTTTT.